A selection of T cell receptor beta chains follows, all from one sample in a study of shared clonotypes between healthy human individuals. Using immunoSEQ multiplex PCR, the repertoire was profiled, and TCRdb retains in-frame clones only, with some absent. The top ten clones hold approximately 35% of a sample with around 690,000 clones, about 92% of them seen once. What was sequenced was memory CD8+ T cells from PBMCs. The receptor set was obtained from a young man in good health. Some clones in this sample may be carry-over from other donors' samples. CDR3s include the opening cysteine and the closing phenylalanine or tryptophan. D genes are given only for firm matches. Some rows have no size entry. The others give once, few or many, or a class for an expanded clone.

size	D	V	J	CDR3	DNA
-	TRBD2	TRBV7-9	TRBJ2-5	CASSITEIGRETQYF	TGTGCCAGCAGCATAACGGAGATCGGGAGGGAGACCCAGTACTTC
-	-	TRBV5-4	TRBJ2-4	CASSLKGGGGNIQYF	TGTGCCAGCAGCTTGAAGGGGGGGGGCGGAAACATTCAGTACTTC
-	-	TRBV28	TRBJ2-6	CASSFLGSGANVLTF	TGTGCCAGCAGTTTTTTAGGGTCTGGGGCCAACGTCCTGACTTTC
-	-	TRBV27	TRBJ1-2	CASNPRGGTNYGYTF	TGTGCCAGCAACCCAAGGGGGGGGACTAACTATGGCTACACCTTC
-	-	TRBV7-9	TRBJ1-5	CASSPSGNQPQHF	TGTGCCAGCAGCCCCAGCGGTAATCAGCCCCAGCATTTT
once	TRBD1	TRBV27	TRBJ1-2	CASRETGTGGAGTF	TGTGCCAGCCGTGAGACCGGGACAGGCGGCGCGGGCACCTTC
-	-	TRBV7-9	TRBJ2-1	CASSPLIAGLPNNEQFF	TGTGCCAGCAGCCCCCTTATCGCGGGACTCCCGAACAATGAGCAGTTCTTC
-	TRBD1	TRBV27	TRBJ2-5	CASSIRQGRETQYF	TGTGCCAGCAGTATCAGACAGGGTCGGGAGACCCAGTACTTC
-	-	TRBV7-9	TRBJ2-1	CASTHGANYNEQFF	TGTGCCAGCACCCACGGGGCTAACTACAATGAGCAGTTCTTC
-	-	TRBV15	TRBJ2-1	CATSFGGAAYNEQFF	TGTGCCACCAGTTTCGGAGGGGCGGCTTACAATGAGCAGTTCTTC
-	TRBD2	TRBV5-1	TRBJ2-7	CASSWTSGSYEQYF	TGCGCCAGCAGCTGGACTAGCGGGAGCTACGAGCAGTACTTC
-	-	TRBV9	TRBJ2-1	CASSYSQETRSAYNEQFF	TGTGCCAGCAGCTATTCGCAGGAGACTCGAAGTGCCTACAATGAGCAGTTCTTC
once	TRBD2	TRBV7-9	TRBJ2-2	CASSLLRTSGRGTGELFF	TGTGCCAGCAGCTTACTTAGGACTAGCGGGAGGGGCACCGGGGAGCTGTTTTTT
-	-	TRBV10-3	TRBJ2-7	CAISSTGAHTYEQYF	TGTGCCATCAGTTCGACTGGGGCTCATACCTACGAGCAGTACTTC
once	-	TRBV19	TRBJ2-7	CASSLIPQYEQYF	TGTGCCAGTAGTCTGATCCCTCAGTACGAGCAGTACTTC
once	TRBD2	TRBV11-2	TRBJ2-1	CASTILAGELNEQFF	TGTGCCAGCACCATACTAGCGGGAGAGCTGAATGAGCAGTTCTTC
few	-	TRBV7-9	TRBJ1-1	CASSLASMNTEAFF	TGTGCCAGCAGCTTAGCAAGCATGAACACTGAAGCTTTCTTT
-	-	TRBV23-1	TRBJ2-1	CACPNEQFF	TGCGCTTGTCCCAATGAGCAGTTCTTC
-	-	TRBV5-8	TRBJ2-5	CASSLGHRETQYF	TGTGCCAGCAGCTTGGGACACCGAGAGACCCAGTACTTC
once	-	TRBV29-1	TRBJ2-3	CSVEDQGGSTDTQYF	TGCAGCGTTGAAGATCAGGGGGGCAGCACAGATACGCAGTATTTT
-	-	TRBV19	TRBJ1-4	CASSTWVVGVEKLFF	TGTGCCAGCTCGACCTGGGTGGTTGGTGTTGAAAAACTGTTTTTT
-	-	TRBV18	TRBJ2-1	CASSPPGVADLTYNEQFF	TGTGCCAGCTCACCCCCGGGGGTAGCGGACCTGACCTACAATGAGCAGTTCTTC
-	-	TRBV28	TRBJ2-7	CASSLLPGSAYEQYF	TGTGCCAGCAGTTTACTACCGGGGTCAGCCTACGAGCAGTACTTC
-	-	TRBV2	TRBJ1-5	CASSDLEQSNQPQHF	TGTGCCAGCAGTGATTTAGAACAGAGCAATCAGCCCCAGCATTTT
-	-	TRBV19	TRBJ2-5	CASSIQGGLKETQYF	TGTGCCAGTAGTATCCAGGGGGGTTTGAAAGAGACCCAGTACTTC
once	-	TRBV5-6	TRBJ2-3	CASSFLGNTDTQYF	TGTGCCAGCAGCTTCTTGGGGAACACAGATACGCAGTATTTT
-	TRBD1	TRBV27	TRBJ2-7	CASSFGDRVSYEQYF	TGTGCCAGCAGTTTTGGGGACAGGGTGTCCTACGAGCAGTACTTC
many	TRBD2	TRBV6-4	TRBJ2-3	CASSTLLSGELVTDTQYF	TGTGCCAGCAGTACACTTCTAAGCGGGGAACTCGTCACAGATACGCAGTATTTT
-	-	TRBV6-6	TRBJ2-7	CASSYSVGLPDEQYF	TGTGCCAGCAGTTACTCGGTGGGTTTACCAGACGAGCAGTACTTC
-	TRBD1	TRBV7-8	TRBJ2-3	CASSLGTGILRDTQYF	TGTGCCAGCAGCTTAGGGACAGGCATCCTTCGGGATACGCAGTATTTT
-	-	TRBV2	TRBJ1-2	CASRYQDLGYTF	TGTGCCAGCAGATATCAAGACCTTGGCTACACCTTC
-	TRBD2	TRBV11-2	TRBJ2-5	CASSLEDVSGAWETQYF	TGTGCCAGCAGCTTAGAGGATGTTAGCGGGGCCTGGGAGACCCAGTACTTC
-	TRBD2	TRBV2	TRBJ2-7	CASSDTGTSGGYEQYF	TGTGCCAGCAGTGACACCGGGACTAGCGGGGGCTACGAGCAGTACTTC
-	TRBD2	TRBV4-3	TRBJ2-1	CASSQDIPGLAGVDEQFF	TGCGCCAGCAGCCAAGATATCCCGGGACTAGCGGGAGTGGATGAGCAGTTCTTC
-	-	TRBV5-1	TRBJ2-7	CASSLNAGLDEQYF	TGCGCCAGCAGCTTGAATGCGGGTCTCGACGAGCAGTACTTC
-	-	TRBV27	TRBJ1-4	CASSLHSVGTNEKLFF	TGTGCCAGCAGTTTACATTCGGTAGGAACGAATGAAAAACTGTTTTTT
-	-	TRBV11-2	TRBJ2-5	CASSPMDSYGETQYF	TGTGCCAGCAGCCCTATGGACTCCTATGGGGAGACCCAGTACTTC
-	TRBD2	TRBV5-1	TRBJ2-7	CASSLVGRAAEQYF	TGCGCCAGCAGCTTAGTCGGGAGGGCCGCCGAGCAGTACTTC